The 32 T cell receptor beta chains given below trace back to one sample, sequenced in a study of T cells in Graves' hyperthyroidism and ophthalmopathy. Template material for amplifying TCR beta CDR3 regions consisted of RNA transcripts. TCR CDR3 regions were first amplified by RT-PCR with HTBI primers. TCRdb used MiXCR to reprocess the multiplex PCR reads, holding one entry per CDR3 protein. Of about 680,000 distinct CDR3 sequences in the sample, roughly a third were seen once. Sequences were obtained from blood. These receptors came from a middle-aged woman with Graves' hyperthyroidism.

In this sample, this clonotype turned up a few times. The J gene is TRBJ1-5, the V gene TRBV7-2, with 7 bases fitting TRBD1. This CDR3 region has 15 residues. Germline V gene lookup returns CDR1 SGHTA and CDR2 FQGNSA. With 1 base clipped from V and 4 bases from J, the junction kept 4 bases outside the gene matches. The chain's CDR3 is CASSLVTGANQPQHF. The CDR3 bases are TGTGCCAGCAGCTTAGTAACAGGGGCTAATCAGCCCCAGCATTTT.

In regard to this clonotype: A junction end diverges from the germline sequence, so it may reflect a read error. The chain has TRBV7-3 and TRBJ1-3, with D uncertain. The germline V gene has CDR1 SGHTA and CDR2 FQGTGA. This CDR3 comprises 16 residues. CDR3 protein: CASSPPGFGSGSTIYF. In DNA, the CDR3 is TGTGCCAGCAGCCCCCCGGGATTCGGCTCTGGAAGCACCATATATTTT.

About this clonotype: A much larger clone is a single base away; this may be a read error. The CDR3 carries no conserved terminal phenylalanine or tryptophan, so it likely arises from a read error. The chain employs TRBV7-2 and TRBJ1-2, with 8 bases identical to TRBD1. The CDR3 has 13 amino acids. Germline V lookup: CDR1 SGHTA, CDR2 FQGNSA. CDR3 sequence: CASSQQDRDGYTL. In DNA form, the CDR3 reads TGCGCCAGCAGCCAACAGGACAGGGATGGCTACACCCTC.

The count of this clonotype is one. In DNA form, the CDR3 reads TGCAGTGCTAGAGATTGGGGGCCCCAGTACTTC. This sequence encodes CSARDWGPQYF. This chain joins TRBV20-1 and TRBJ2-5; tentatively, D is TRBD1 (6 bases). The germline V and J ends were trimmed by 0 bases and 9 bases, with 8 bases remaining between them. CDR1 and CDR2 (germline): DFQATT, SNEGSKA (reference sequence). The CDR3 length is 11 residues.

This clonotype was counted a few times. The chain couples TRBV7-2 to TRBJ2-5, with D possibly matching TRBD1 (6 bases). This CDR3 has 13 residues. V dropped 8 bases and J dropped 3 bases, with 13 bases sitting between them. Per germline, CDR1 SGHTA and CDR2 FQGNSA. The CDR3 reads CASGVEGEETQYF. CDR3 in DNA: TGTGCCAGCGGCGTTGAGGGGGAAGAGACCCAGTACTTC.

The genes are TRBV19 and TRBJ1-5, with a weak D call TRBD1 (6 bases). The germline V gene has CDR1 LNHDA and CDR2 SQIVND (reference sequence). Trimming removed 6 bases at V and 5 bases at J, with 17 bases between. This CDR3 is 15 amino acids long. CDR3 residues: CASRIPGQVHQPQHF. The CDR3 DNA reads TGTGCCAGTAGGATCCCGGGACAAGTCCATCAGCCCCAGCATTTT.

At least ten counts were recorded for this clonotype. The genes are TRBV24-1 and TRBJ1-3, with a weak D call TRBD1 (6 bases). The CDR3 covers 14 residues. V was trimmed by 6 bases and J by 4 bases, leaving 12 bases between them. Per germline, CDR1 KGHDR and CDR2 SFDVKD. CDR3 protein: CATSPGVSGNTIYF. In DNA, the CDR3 is TGTGCCACCAGTCCAGGGGTATCCGGAAACACCATATATTTT.

The DNA for the CDR3 is TGCAGTGCTAGTACCCGGGGAGGAGGGATGAGCACTGAAGCTTTCTTT. Translation gives CSASTRGGGMSTEAFF. V gene TRBV20-1 combines with J gene TRBJ1-1; no reliable D call. CDR1 and CDR2 (germline): DFQATT, SNEGSKA (reference sequence). This CDR3 is 16 amino acids long. V lost 3 bases to trimming and J lost 4 bases, with 21 bases between them.

CDR3 protein: CASSLNRGNSNQPQHF. As DNA, the CDR3 is TGTGCCAGCAGTCTAAACAGGGGAAATAGCAATCAGCCCCAGCATTTT. The chain joins TRBV7-9 to TRBJ1-5; 7 nucleotides agree with TRBD1. Trimming at V came to 6 bases and at J to 0 bases, leaving 8 bases not matched to a gene. The CDR3 contains 16 residues. The germline gives CDR1 SEHNR, CDR2 FQNEAQ (reference sequence).

This clonotype appeared many times. This chain connects TRBV19 to TRBJ1-4, with TRBD1 matching over 9 bases. The CDR3 spans 13 residues. V lost 6 bases to trimming and J lost 6 bases; unmatched junction nucleotides: 2. Germline V CDR1 and CDR2: LNHDA, SQIVND (reference sequence). CDR3 DNA: TGTGCCAGTAGCGGGACAGGGTATGAAAAACTGTTTTTT. Translating it yields CASSGTGYEKLFF.

Notes on this clonotype: A much larger clone lies one base from this, so it may be a read error. V is TRBV29-1 and J is TRBJ1-2; possible D gene TRBD1, 5 bases. Germline V lookup: CDR1 SQVTM, CDR2 ANQGSEA. This CDR3 has 12 amino acids. V was cut by 0 bases and J by 4 bases, with 6 bases left in between. DNA of the CDR3: TGCAGCGTTGAAGAGGGGGTCTATGGCTACACCTTC. This encodes CSVEEGVYGYTF.

The V call is TRBV12-3 or TRBV12-4, the J call TRBJ1-1; a weak D match, TRBD1 (5 bases). The V end lost 2 bases, the J end lost 6 bases, and 10 bases lay between the germline ends. This CDR3 spans 13 amino acids. The CDR3 sequence is CASSLIGAAEAFF. CDR3 sequence (DNA): TGTGCCAGCAGTTTAATTGGGGCCGCTGAAGCTTTCTTT.

Comment on this clonotype: The junction departs from germline at one end; a sequencing error may be responsible. This rearrangement joins TRBV15 to TRBJ1-5; D possibly corresponds to TRBD1 (6 bases). Germline loops: CDR1 LNHNV, CDR2 YYDKDF (reference sequence). The length of the CDR3 is 16 residues. The CDR3 DNA reads as TGTGCCACCAGCAGAGATCCCGGGACACTTAATCAGCCCCGGCATTTT. This translates into CATSRDPGTLNQPRHF.

The chain employs TRBV25-1 and TRBJ1-5, with D maybe TRBD1 (5 bases). This CDR3 region has 18 residues. Germline lookup yields CDR1 MGHDK and CDR2 SYGVNS. The ends were cut back, 5 bases at V and 1 base at J, with 21 bases in the middle. Written as DNA, the CDR3 is TGTGCCAGCAGTTCTAACGGGCACCGGGGGGAGAGCAATCAGCCCCAGCATTTT. It specifies CASSSNGHRGESNQPQHF.

This rearrangement joins TRBV4-3 to TRBJ2-2, with D perhaps matching TRBD1 (5 bases). Germline V gene sequence: CDR1 LGHNA, CDR2 YSLEER. The V and J ends lost 0 bases and 0 bases respectively, with 11 bases between them. CDR3 size: 17 residues. The CDR3 here is CASSQDTGGPNTGELFF. The CDR3 DNA is TGCGCCAGCAGCCAAGATACAGGTGGGCCGAACACCGGGGAGCTGTTTTTT.

This clonotype was seen repeatedly, ten times or more. The chain uses TRBV10-3 and TRBJ1-5; 7 nucleotides match TRBD1. CDR3 length: 15 residues. Per germline, CDR1 ENHRY and CDR2 SYGVKD. The V segment lost 3 bases and the J segment 6 bases; nucleotides outside the gene matches: 8. The CDR3, as DNA: TGTGCCATCAGTGATGGCCAGGGGGAAGGTCAGCCCCAGCATTTT. Its protein is CAISDGQGEGQPQHF.

This clonotype was seen at least ten times. The chain has TRBV7-9 and TRBJ2-5, with a possible D match to TRBD2 (5 bases). This CDR3 spans 15 amino acids. The V end lost 5 bases, the J end lost 4 bases, and 17 bases lay between the germline ends. Germline values: CDR1 SEHNR, CDR2 FQNEAQ (reference sequence). CDR3: CASSARMERGETQYF. The CDR3 DNA follows: TGTGCCAGCAGCGCCCGTATGGAACGGGGAGAGACCCAGTACTTC.

A remark on this clonotype: This may arise from a read error, as a much more abundant clone is one base away. The chain employs TRBV29-1 and TRBJ2-7; 7 nucleotides agree with TRBD1. The V gene's germline CDR1 is SQVTM and CDR2 ANQGSEA. This CDR3 is 11 amino acids long. The junction had 5 bases not matched to a gene; V was cut back by 7 bases and J by 5 bases. The CDR3 DNA reads TGCAGCGCTGGACAGGTCGACGAGCAGTACTTC. This encodes CSAGQVDEQYF.

This chain links TRBV7-9 with TRBJ2-1, with D tentatively TRBD1 (6 bases). Germline V gene lookup returns CDR1 SEHNR and CDR2 FQNEAQ (reference sequence). Trimming took off 5 bases at V and 4 bases at J, with 12 bases between the two ends. There are 14 residues in the CDR3. The CDR3 region is CASSDRQVYNEQFF. In nucleotides, the CDR3 is TGTGCCAGCAGCGACCGACAGGTATACAATGAGCAGTTCTTC.

The chain uses TRBV6-6 and TRBJ2-2; the match to TRBD2 covers 8 bases. CDR1 and CDR2 (germline): MNHNY, SVGAGI (reference sequence). After removal of 0 bases from V and 4 bases from J, the junction contained 4 bases not matched to a gene. The CDR3 extends over 16 amino acids. The CDR3 reads CASSYSSGGVTGELFF. The CDR3 nucleotides are TGTGCCAGCAGTTACTCGAGCGGGGGTGTCACCGGGGAGCTGTTTTTT.

Note on this clonotype: A much larger clone sits a single nucleotide away, making a read error possible. This chain joins TRBV12-3 or TRBV12-4 and TRBJ1-1, with D perhaps matching TRBD1 (6 bases). V was trimmed by 2 bases and J by 10 bases, leaving 14 bases between them. The CDR3 length is 13 residues. For the CDR3, the DNA is TGTGCCAGCAGTTTACAGGGGATCAATGGAGCTTTCTTT. As protein: CASSLQGINGAFF.

The chain recombines TRBV20-1 with TRBJ1-4, with TRBD1 as a possible D gene (6 bases). Germline CDR1 DFQATT, CDR2 SNEGSKA (reference sequence). The CDR3 sequence is 15 residues long. Deletions cut 6 bases from V and 7 bases from J, with 21 bases between. CDR3 amino acids: CSAKNRGAITEKLFF. The CDR3 nucleotides are TGCAGTGCCAAAAACCGGGGGGCGATAACTGAAAAACTGTTTTTT.

The rearrangement joins TRBV7-2 to TRBJ2-2; 7 nucleotides match TRBD1. CDR3 size: 14 residues. V was clipped by 5 bases and J by 4 bases; unmatched bases: 4. The germline CDR1 and CDR2 sequences are SGHTA and FQGNSA. The chain's CDR3 is CASSPGQFTGELFF. Here the CDR3 DNA reads TGTGCCAGCAGCCCGGGACAGTTCACCGGGGAGCTGTTTTTT.

This clonotype was observed many times. This sequence joins TRBV20-1 and TRBJ1-4, with TRBD1 matching 7 bases. Germline V gene data show CDR1 as DFQATT and CDR2 as SNEGSKA (reference sequence). V shed 7 bases and J 5 bases; nucleotides not matched to a gene: 4. The CDR3 sequence is 12 residues long. CDR3 in amino acids: CSVGGQNEKLFF. In DNA, the CDR3 is TGCAGTGTCGGGGGACAGAATGAAAAACTGTTTTTT.

This clonotype was seen at least ten times. The chain joins TRBV12-3 or TRBV12-4 to TRBJ1-5; the D is unclear. This CDR3 is 14 amino acids long. The V and J ends lost 3 bases and 3 bases respectively, with 9 bases between them. The CDR3 loop reads CASSLTRNNQPQHF. CDR3 coding DNA: TGTGCCAGCAGTTTGACCAGGAACAATCAGCCCCAGCATTTT.

This clonotype showed up many times. The chain uses TRBV29-1 and TRBJ2-7; TRBD1 matches at 7 bases. Germline values: CDR1 SQVTM, CDR2 ANQGSEA. Trimming removed 7 bases from V and 3 bases from J; junction bases left unmatched: 9. CDR3 length: 13 residues. CDR3 nucleotides: TGCAGCGGAGGAATGACAGGGAGCTACGAGCAGTACTTC. Translation gives CSGGMTGSYEQYF.

The rearrangement uses TRBV10-3 and TRBJ1-1, with D possibly being TRBD1 (5 bases). CDR3 length equals 14 residues. In germline, CDR1 is ENHRY, CDR2 SYGVKD. This chain's CDR3 is CASKAWGWNTEAFF. The CDR3 nucleotides are TGTGCGTCAAAGGCCTGGGGGTGGAACACTGAAGCTTTCTTT.

This clonotype appeared many times. The J gene is TRBJ2-5, the V gene TRBV20-1, with 9 bases that match TRBD2. The CDR3 sequence is 12 residues long. Germline CDR1 DFQATT, CDR2 SNEGSKA (reference sequence). V dropped 0 bases and J dropped 9; count of bases not matched to a gene: 2. Here the CDR3 reads CSARDAGGAQYF. Here the CDR3 DNA reads TGCAGTGCTAGAGATGCGGGGGGGGCCCAGTACTTC.

The chain recombines TRBV9 with TRBJ2-7, with 8 bases that match TRBD1. The CDR3 runs 14 residues. Germline loops: CDR1 SGDLS, CDR2 YYNGEE. The V segment lost 0 bases and the J segment 6 bases; nucleotides outside the gene matches: 5. The DNA of the CDR3 is TGTGCCAGCAGCGTAGGGACAGGGTCTTCCGAGCAGTACTTC. Translating gives CASSVGTGSSEQYF.

This clonotype was counted a few times. The CDR3 loop is CSAKGIMRRPIEQYF. CDR3 sequence (DNA): TGCAGTGCGAAGGGTATCATGAGGCGTCCTATCGAGCAGTACTTC. V and J are TRBV20-1 and TRBJ2-7; D ambiguous. Germline lookup yields CDR1 DFQATT and CDR2 SNEGSKA (reference sequence). V lost 6 bases to trimming and J lost 6 bases, with 24 bases between them. The CDR3 is 15 amino acids.

In this sample, this clonotype turned up once. This sequence joins TRBV7-2 and TRBJ1-4, with TRBD1 as a possible D gene (6 bases). Germline lookup yields CDR1 SGHTA and CDR2 FQGNSA. V was clipped by 8 bases and J by 7 bases, with 17 bases between them. The CDR3 covers 14 residues. The CDR3 protein is CASGTQGSSEKLFF. CDR3 nucleotide sequence: TGTGCCAGCGGGACCCAGGGGTCGAGTGAAAAACTGTTTTTT.

As regards this clonotype: A clone one base away is much larger, so this may be a read error. The chain recombines TRBV9 with TRBJ2-5; tentative D call: TRBD1 (5 bases). The CDR3 loop spans 13 amino acids. Between the trimmed V and J ends, which lost 0 bases and 2 bases, there was a span of 5 bases. Germline V lookup: CDR1 SGDLS, CDR2 YYNGEE. The CDR3 is CASSVEGQETQYF. The CDR3 nucleotides are TGTGCCAGCAGCGTAGAGGGGCAAGAGACCCAGTACTTC.